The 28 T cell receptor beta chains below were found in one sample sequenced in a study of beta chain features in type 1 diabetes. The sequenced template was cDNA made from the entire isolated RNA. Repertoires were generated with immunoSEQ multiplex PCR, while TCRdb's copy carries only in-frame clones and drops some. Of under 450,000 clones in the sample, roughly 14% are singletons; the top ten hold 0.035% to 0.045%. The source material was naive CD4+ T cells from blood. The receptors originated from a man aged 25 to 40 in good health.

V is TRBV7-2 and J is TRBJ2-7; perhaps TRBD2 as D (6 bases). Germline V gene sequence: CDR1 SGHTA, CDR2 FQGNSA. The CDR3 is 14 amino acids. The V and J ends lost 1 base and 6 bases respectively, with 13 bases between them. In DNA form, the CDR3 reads TGTGCCAGCAGCTTAGGTAGTAGCGGCGCCGAGCAGTACGTC. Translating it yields CASSLGSSGAEQYV.

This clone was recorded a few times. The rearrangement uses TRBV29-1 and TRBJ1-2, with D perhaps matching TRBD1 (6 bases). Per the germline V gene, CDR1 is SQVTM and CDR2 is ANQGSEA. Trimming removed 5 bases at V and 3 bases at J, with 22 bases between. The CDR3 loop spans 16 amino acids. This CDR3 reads CSVSLYRQVVHYGYTF. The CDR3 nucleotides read TGCAGCGTTTCATTGTATCGACAGGTTGTTCACTATGGCTACACCTTC.

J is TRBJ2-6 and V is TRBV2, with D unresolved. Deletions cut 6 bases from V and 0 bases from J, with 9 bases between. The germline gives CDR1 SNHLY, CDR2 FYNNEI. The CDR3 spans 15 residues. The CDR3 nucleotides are TGTGCCAGCAGCGGCTTTAACTCTGGGGCCAACGTCCTGACTTTC. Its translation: CASSGFNSGANVLTF.

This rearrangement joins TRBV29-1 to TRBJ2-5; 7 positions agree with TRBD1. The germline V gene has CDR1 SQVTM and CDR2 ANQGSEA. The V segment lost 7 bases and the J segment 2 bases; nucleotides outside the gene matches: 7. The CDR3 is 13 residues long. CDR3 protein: CSGARQGQETQYF. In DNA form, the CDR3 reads TGCAGCGGCGCACGACAGGGACAAGAGACCCAGTACTTC.

The CDR3 nucleotides read TGTGCCAGCAAGGGGGGACTAACCTACAATGAGCAGTTCTTC. It translates to CASKGGLTYNEQFF. The chain has TRBV6-5 and TRBJ2-1, with D possibly matching TRBD2 (7 bases). The germline CDR1 and CDR2 sequences are MNHEY and SVGAGI. This CDR3 has 14 amino acids. Trimming pared 7 bases from V and 2 bases from J, leaving 12 bases between.

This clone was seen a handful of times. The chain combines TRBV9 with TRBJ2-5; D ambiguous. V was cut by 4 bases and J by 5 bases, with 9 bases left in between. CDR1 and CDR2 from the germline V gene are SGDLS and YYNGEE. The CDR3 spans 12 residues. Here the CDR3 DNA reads TGTGCCAGCAGCTCCCGGACGGAGACCCAGTACTTC. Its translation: CASSSRTETQYF.

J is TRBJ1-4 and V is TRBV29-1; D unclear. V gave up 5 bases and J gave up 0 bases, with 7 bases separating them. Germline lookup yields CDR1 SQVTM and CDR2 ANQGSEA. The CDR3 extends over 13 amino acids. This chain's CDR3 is CSVWPATNEKLFF. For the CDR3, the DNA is TGCAGCGTTTGGCCAGCAACTAATGAAAAACTGTTTTTT.

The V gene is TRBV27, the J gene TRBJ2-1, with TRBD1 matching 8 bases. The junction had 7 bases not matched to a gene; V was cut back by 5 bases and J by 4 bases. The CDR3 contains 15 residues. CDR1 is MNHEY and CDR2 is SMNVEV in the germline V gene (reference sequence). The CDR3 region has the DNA TGTGCCAGCAGTCGGACAGGGATGGGGTACAATGAGCAGTTCTTC. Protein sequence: CASSRTGMGYNEQFF.

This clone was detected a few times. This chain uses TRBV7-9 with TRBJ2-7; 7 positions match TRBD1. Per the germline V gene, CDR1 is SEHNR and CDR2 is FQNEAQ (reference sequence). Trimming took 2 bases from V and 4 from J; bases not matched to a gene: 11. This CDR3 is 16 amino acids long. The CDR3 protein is CASSLLAQGVPYEQYV. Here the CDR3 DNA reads TGTGCCAGCAGCTTACTGGCCCAGGGGGTCCCATACGAGCAGTACGTC.

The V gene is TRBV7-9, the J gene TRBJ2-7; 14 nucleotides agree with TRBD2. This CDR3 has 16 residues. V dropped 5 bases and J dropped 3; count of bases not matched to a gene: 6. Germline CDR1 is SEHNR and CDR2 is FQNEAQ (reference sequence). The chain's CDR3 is CASSLGLAGGNYEQYV. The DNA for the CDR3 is TGTGCCAGCAGCCTCGGACTAGCGGGAGGAAACTACGAGCAGTACGTC.

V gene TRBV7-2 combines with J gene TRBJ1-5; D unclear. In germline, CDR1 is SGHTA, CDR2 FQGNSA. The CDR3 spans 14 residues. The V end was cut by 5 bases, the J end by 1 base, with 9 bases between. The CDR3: CASSHGLSNQPQHF. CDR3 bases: TGTGCCAGCAGCCACGGACTAAGCAATCAGCCCCAGCATTTT.

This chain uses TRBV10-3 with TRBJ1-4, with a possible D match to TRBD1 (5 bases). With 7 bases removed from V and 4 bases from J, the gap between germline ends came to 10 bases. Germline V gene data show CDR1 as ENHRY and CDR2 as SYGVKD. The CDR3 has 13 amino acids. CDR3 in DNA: TGTGCCATCAAGGCCAGGGATAATGAAAAACTGTTTTTT. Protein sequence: CAIKARDNEKLFF.

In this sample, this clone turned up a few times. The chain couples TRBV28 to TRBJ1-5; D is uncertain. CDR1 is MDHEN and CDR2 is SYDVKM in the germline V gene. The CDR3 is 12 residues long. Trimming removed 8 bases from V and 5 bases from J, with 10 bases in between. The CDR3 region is CASRPGDQPQHF. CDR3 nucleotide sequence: TGTGCCAGCCGACCCGGGGATCAGCCCCAGCATTTT.

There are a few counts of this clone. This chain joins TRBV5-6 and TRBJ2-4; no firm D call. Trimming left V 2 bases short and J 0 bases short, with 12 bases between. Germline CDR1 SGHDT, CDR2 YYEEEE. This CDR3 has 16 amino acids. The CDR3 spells CASSLGPGSAKNIQYF. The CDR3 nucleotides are TGTGCCAGCAGCTTAGGCCCTGGGTCAGCCAAAAACATTCAGTACTTC.

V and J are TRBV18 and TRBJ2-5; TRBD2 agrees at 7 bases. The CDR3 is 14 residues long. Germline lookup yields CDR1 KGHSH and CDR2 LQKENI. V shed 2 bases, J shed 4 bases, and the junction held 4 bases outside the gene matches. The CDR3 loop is CASSPTGGAETQYF. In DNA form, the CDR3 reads TGTGCCAGCTCACCAACGGGGGGTGCAGAGACCCAGTACTTC. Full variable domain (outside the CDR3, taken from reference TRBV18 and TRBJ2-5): NAGVMQNPRHLVRRRGQEARLRCSPMKGHSHVYWYRQLPEEGLKFMVYLQKENIIDESGMPKERFSAEFPKEGPSILRIQQVVRGDSAAYFCASSPTGGAETQYFGPGTRLLVL.

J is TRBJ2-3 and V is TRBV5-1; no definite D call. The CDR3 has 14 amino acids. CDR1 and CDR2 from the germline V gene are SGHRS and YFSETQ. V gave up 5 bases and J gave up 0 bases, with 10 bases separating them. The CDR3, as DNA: TGCGCCAGCAGTCGGGCGGAAAGCACAGATACGCAGTATTTT. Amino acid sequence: CASSRAESTDTQYF.

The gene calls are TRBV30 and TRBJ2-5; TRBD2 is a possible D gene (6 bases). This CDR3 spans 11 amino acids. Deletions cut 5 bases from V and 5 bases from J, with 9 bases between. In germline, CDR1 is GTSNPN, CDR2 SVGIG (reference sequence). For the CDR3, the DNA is TGTGCCTGGGGGACTGAGGAGACCCAGTACTTC. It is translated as CAWGTEETQYF.

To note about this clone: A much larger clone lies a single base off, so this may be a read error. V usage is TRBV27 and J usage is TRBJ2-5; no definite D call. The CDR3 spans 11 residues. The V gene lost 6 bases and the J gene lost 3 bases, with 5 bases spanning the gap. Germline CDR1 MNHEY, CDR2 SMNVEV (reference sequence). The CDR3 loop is CASRFKETQYF. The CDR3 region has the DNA TGTGCCAGCAGGTTCAAAGAGACCCAGTACTTC.

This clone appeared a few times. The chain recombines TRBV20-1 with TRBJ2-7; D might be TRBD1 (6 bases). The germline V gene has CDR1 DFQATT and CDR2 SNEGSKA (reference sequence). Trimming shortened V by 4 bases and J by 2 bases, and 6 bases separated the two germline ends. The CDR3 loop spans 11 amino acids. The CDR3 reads CSANRAYEQYF. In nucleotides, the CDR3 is TGCAGTGCTAACAGGGCCTACGAGCAGTACTTC.

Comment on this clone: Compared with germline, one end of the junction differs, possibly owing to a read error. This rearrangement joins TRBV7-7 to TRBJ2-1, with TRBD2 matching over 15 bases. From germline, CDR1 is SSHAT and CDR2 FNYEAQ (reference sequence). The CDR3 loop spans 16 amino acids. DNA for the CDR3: TGTGCTAGCAGCTTGGGACTAGCGGGAGGAAGCGATGAGCAGTTCTTC. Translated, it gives CASSLGLAGGSDEQFF. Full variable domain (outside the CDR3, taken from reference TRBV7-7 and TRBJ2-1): GAGVSQSPRYKVTKRGQDVTLRCDPISSHATLYWYQQALGQGPEFLTYFNYEAQPDKSGLPSDRFSAERPEGSISTLTIQRTEQRDSAMYRCASSLGLAGGSDEQFFGPGTRLTVL.

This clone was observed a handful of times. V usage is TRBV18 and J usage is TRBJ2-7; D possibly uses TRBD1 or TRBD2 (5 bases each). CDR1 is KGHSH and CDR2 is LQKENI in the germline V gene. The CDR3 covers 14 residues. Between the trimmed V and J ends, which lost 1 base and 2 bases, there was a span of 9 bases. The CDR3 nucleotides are TGTGCCAGCTCACCACAGACGGGGCCCTACGAGCAGTACGTC. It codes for CASSPQTGPYEQYV.

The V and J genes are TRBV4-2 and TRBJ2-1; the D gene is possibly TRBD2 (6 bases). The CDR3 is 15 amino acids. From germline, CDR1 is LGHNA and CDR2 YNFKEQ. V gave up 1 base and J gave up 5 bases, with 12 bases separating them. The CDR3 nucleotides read TGTGCCAGCAGCCAAGGGCGGCGGGATAACAATGAGCAGTTCTTC. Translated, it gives CASSQGRRDNNEQFF.

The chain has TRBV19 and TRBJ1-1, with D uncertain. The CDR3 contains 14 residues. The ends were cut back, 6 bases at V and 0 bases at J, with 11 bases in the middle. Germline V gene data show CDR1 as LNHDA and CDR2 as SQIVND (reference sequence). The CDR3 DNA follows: TGTGCCAGTAGGCAGTCGGGCATGAACACTGAAGCTTTCTTT. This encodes CASRQSGMNTEAFF.

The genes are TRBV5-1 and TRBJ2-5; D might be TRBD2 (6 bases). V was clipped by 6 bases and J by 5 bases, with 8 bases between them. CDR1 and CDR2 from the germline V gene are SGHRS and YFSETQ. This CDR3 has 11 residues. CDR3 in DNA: TGCGCCAGCAAGGAGGGGGAGACCCAGTACTTC. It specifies CASKEGETQYF.

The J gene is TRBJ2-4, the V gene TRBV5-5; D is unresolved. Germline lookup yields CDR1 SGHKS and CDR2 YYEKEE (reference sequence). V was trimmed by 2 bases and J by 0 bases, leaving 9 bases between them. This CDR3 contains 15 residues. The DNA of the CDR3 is TGTGCCAGCAGCTTTATAGACTTAGCCAAAAACATTCAGTACTTC. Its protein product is CASSFIDLAKNIQYF. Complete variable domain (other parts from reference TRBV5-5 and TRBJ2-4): DAGVTQSPTHLIKTRGQQVTLRCSPISGHKSVSWYQQVLGQGPQFIFQYYEKEERGRGNFPDRFSARQFPNYSSELNVNALLLGDSALYLCASSFIDLAKNIQYFGAGTRLSVL.

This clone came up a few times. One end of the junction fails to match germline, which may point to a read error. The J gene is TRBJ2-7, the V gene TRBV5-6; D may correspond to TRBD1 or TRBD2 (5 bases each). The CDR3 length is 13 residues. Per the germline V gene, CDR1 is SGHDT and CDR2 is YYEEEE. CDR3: CASSREVWDGRSF. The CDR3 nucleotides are TGTGCCAGCAGCCGCGAGGTCTGGGACGGTCGTTCCTTC. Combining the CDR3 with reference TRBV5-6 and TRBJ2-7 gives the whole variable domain DAGVTQSPTHLIKTRGQQVTLRCSPKSGHDTVSWYQQALGQGPQFIFQYYEEEERQRGNFPDRFSGHQFPNYSSELNVNALLLGDSALYLCASSREVWDGRSFGPGTRLTVT.

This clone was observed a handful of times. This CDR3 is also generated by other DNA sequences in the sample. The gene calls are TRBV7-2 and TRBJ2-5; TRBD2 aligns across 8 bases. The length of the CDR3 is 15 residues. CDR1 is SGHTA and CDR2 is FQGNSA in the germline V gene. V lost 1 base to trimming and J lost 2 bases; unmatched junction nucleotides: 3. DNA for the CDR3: TGTGCCAGCAGCTTAGGTACTAGCGGACAAGAGACCCAGTACTTC. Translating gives CASSLGTSGQETQYF.

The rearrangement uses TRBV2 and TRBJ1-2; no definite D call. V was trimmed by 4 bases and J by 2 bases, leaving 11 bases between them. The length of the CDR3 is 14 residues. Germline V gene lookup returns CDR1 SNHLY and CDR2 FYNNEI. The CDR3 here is CASSVLGFNYGYTF. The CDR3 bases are TGTGCCAGCAGTGTGCTGGGGTTCAACTATGGCTACACCTTC.